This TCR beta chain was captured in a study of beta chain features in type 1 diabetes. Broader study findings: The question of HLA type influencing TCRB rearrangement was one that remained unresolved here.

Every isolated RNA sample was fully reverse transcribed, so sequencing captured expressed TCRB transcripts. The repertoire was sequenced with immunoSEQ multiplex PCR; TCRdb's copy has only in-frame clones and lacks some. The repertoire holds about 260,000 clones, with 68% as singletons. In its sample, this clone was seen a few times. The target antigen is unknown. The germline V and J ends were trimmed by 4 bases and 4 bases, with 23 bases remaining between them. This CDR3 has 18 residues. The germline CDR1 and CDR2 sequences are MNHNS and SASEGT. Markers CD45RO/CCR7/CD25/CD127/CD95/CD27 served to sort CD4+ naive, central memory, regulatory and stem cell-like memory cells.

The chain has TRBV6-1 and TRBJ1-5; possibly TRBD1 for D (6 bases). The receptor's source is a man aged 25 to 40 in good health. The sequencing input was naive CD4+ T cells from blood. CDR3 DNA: TGTGCCAGCAGTGTGTCCAGTCTAACGGGGGCAGGTAATCAGCCCCAGCATTTT. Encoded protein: CASSVSSLTGAGNQPQHF.